These T cell receptor beta chains were read from a single sample in a study of blood T cell repertoires in COVID-19. Measured with immunoSEQ multiplex PCR; TCRdb has only the in-frame clones, and not every one. Of 150,000 or so clones listed, approximately 80% are singletons. The sample was PBMCs or T cells enriched from blood (not recorded which). Receptors were obtained from a man between 70 and 80 years old who had been exposed to COVID-19. Each CDR3 is given with its conserved first and last residue. Each record gives: CDR3 DNA, CDR3 protein, D gene, V gene, CDR3 length, clone size, J gene. A D gene is named only where the DNA matches it firmly. Some rows have no size entry. The others give once, few or many, or a class for an expanded clone.

CDR3 DNA: TGTGCCAGCAGTTTGGTAGGGGCTGGCTACACCTTC; CDR3 protein: CASSLVGAGYTF; D gene: NA; V gene: TRBV28; CDR3 length: 12; clone size: NA; J gene: TRBJ1-2
CDR3 DNA: TGTGCCAGCAGCAAGACAGGGGGAGATTCACCCCTCCACTTT; CDR3 protein: CASSKTGGDSPLHF; D gene: TRBD1; V gene: TRBV7-8; CDR3 length: 14; clone size: NA; J gene: TRBJ1-6
CDR3 DNA: TGTGCCAGCTCATCATTCGAGCTGCGGAATTGGCAGCCCCAGCATTTT; CDR3 protein: CASSSFELRNWQPQHF; D gene: NA; V gene: TRBV18; CDR3 length: 16; clone size: NA; J gene: TRBJ1-5
CDR3 DNA: TGTGCCAGCAGTAAACCTGGCCGCAATCAGCCCCAGCATTTT; CDR3 protein: CASSKPGRNQPQHF; D gene: NA; V gene: TRBV6-6; CDR3 length: 14; clone size: once; J gene: TRBJ1-5
CDR3 DNA: TGTGCCTGGGGCGGGGGTAGGGATACGCAGTATTTT; CDR3 protein: CAWGGGRDTQYF; D gene: TRBD2; V gene: TRBV30; CDR3 length: 12; clone size: NA; J gene: TRBJ2-3
CDR3 DNA: TGTGCCAGCAGTGAATGGAGGGTCGGCAATGAAAAACTGTTTTTT; CDR3 protein: CASSEWRVGNEKLFF; D gene: NA; V gene: TRBV2; CDR3 length: 15; clone size: NA; J gene: TRBJ1-4
CDR3 DNA: TGTGCCAGCAGTCGGGGGGTAGGCGGCTACAATGAGCAGTTCTTC; CDR3 protein: CASSRGVGGYNEQFF; D gene: TRBD2; V gene: TRBV6-5; CDR3 length: 15; clone size: NA; J gene: TRBJ2-1
CDR3 DNA: TGTGCCAGCAGTCTAACTAGCGGGCCTACGAACACCGGGGAGCTGTTTTTT; CDR3 protein: CASSLTSGPTNTGELFF; D gene: TRBD2; V gene: TRBV6-6; CDR3 length: 17; clone size: NA; J gene: TRBJ2-2
CDR3 DNA: TGCGCCAGCAGCTTGGCCGTTACGGCCGGGGAGCTGTTTTTT; CDR3 protein: CASSLAVTAGELFF; D gene: NA; V gene: TRBV5-1; CDR3 length: 14; clone size: NA; J gene: TRBJ2-2
CDR3 DNA: TGTGCCTGGAGTGACGGACTTCTTGAAAAACTGTTTTTT; CDR3 protein: CAWSDGLLEKLFF; D gene: NA; V gene: TRBV30; CDR3 length: 13; clone size: few; J gene: TRBJ1-4
CDR3 DNA: TGTGCCTGGAGTTCCGCCCTCGGGGGCTACACCTTC; CDR3 protein: CAWSSALGGYTF; D gene: NA; V gene: TRBV30; CDR3 length: 12; clone size: NA; J gene: TRBJ1-2
CDR3 DNA: TGCGCCAGCAGCTTGGGTGTGGCGGCCCGCTCTGGAAACACCATATATTTT; CDR3 protein: CASSLGVAARSGNTIYF; D gene: NA; V gene: TRBV5-1; CDR3 length: 17; clone size: NA; J gene: TRBJ1-3
CDR3 DNA: TGTGCCAGCTCCCTCGACTACGACGCAGGCAACTACGAGCAGTACTTC; CDR3 protein: CASSLDYDAGNYEQYF; D gene: NA; V gene: TRBV18; CDR3 length: 16; clone size: NA; J gene: TRBJ2-7
CDR3 DNA: TGTGCCAGCAGCAGAGGGACAGGGAACTATGGCTACACCTTC; CDR3 protein: CASSRGTGNYGYTF; D gene: TRBD1; V gene: TRBV5-4; CDR3 length: 14; clone size: NA; J gene: TRBJ1-2
CDR3 DNA: TGTGCCAGCAGATACTCCGGGACTGCCCGATATGATACGCAGTATTTT; CDR3 protein: CASRYSGTARYDTQYF; D gene: NA; V gene: TRBV28; CDR3 length: 16; clone size: NA; J gene: TRBJ2-3